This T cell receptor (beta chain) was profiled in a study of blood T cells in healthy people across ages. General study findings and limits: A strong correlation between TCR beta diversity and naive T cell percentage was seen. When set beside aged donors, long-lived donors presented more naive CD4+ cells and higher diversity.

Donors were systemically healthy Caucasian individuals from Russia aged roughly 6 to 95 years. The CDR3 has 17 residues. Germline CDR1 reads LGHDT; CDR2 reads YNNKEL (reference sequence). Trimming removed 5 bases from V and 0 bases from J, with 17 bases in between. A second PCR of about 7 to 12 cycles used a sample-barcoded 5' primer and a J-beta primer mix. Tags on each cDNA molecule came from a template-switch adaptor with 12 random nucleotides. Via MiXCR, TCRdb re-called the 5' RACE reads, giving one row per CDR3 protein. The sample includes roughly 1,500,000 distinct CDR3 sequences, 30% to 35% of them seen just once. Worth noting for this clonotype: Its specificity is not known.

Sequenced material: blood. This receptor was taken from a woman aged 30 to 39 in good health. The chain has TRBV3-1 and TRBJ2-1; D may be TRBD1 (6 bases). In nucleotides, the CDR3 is TGTGCCAGCAGCGAATTTTACAGGGCTAGCTCCTACAATGAGCAGTTCTTC. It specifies CASSEFYRASSYNEQFF.